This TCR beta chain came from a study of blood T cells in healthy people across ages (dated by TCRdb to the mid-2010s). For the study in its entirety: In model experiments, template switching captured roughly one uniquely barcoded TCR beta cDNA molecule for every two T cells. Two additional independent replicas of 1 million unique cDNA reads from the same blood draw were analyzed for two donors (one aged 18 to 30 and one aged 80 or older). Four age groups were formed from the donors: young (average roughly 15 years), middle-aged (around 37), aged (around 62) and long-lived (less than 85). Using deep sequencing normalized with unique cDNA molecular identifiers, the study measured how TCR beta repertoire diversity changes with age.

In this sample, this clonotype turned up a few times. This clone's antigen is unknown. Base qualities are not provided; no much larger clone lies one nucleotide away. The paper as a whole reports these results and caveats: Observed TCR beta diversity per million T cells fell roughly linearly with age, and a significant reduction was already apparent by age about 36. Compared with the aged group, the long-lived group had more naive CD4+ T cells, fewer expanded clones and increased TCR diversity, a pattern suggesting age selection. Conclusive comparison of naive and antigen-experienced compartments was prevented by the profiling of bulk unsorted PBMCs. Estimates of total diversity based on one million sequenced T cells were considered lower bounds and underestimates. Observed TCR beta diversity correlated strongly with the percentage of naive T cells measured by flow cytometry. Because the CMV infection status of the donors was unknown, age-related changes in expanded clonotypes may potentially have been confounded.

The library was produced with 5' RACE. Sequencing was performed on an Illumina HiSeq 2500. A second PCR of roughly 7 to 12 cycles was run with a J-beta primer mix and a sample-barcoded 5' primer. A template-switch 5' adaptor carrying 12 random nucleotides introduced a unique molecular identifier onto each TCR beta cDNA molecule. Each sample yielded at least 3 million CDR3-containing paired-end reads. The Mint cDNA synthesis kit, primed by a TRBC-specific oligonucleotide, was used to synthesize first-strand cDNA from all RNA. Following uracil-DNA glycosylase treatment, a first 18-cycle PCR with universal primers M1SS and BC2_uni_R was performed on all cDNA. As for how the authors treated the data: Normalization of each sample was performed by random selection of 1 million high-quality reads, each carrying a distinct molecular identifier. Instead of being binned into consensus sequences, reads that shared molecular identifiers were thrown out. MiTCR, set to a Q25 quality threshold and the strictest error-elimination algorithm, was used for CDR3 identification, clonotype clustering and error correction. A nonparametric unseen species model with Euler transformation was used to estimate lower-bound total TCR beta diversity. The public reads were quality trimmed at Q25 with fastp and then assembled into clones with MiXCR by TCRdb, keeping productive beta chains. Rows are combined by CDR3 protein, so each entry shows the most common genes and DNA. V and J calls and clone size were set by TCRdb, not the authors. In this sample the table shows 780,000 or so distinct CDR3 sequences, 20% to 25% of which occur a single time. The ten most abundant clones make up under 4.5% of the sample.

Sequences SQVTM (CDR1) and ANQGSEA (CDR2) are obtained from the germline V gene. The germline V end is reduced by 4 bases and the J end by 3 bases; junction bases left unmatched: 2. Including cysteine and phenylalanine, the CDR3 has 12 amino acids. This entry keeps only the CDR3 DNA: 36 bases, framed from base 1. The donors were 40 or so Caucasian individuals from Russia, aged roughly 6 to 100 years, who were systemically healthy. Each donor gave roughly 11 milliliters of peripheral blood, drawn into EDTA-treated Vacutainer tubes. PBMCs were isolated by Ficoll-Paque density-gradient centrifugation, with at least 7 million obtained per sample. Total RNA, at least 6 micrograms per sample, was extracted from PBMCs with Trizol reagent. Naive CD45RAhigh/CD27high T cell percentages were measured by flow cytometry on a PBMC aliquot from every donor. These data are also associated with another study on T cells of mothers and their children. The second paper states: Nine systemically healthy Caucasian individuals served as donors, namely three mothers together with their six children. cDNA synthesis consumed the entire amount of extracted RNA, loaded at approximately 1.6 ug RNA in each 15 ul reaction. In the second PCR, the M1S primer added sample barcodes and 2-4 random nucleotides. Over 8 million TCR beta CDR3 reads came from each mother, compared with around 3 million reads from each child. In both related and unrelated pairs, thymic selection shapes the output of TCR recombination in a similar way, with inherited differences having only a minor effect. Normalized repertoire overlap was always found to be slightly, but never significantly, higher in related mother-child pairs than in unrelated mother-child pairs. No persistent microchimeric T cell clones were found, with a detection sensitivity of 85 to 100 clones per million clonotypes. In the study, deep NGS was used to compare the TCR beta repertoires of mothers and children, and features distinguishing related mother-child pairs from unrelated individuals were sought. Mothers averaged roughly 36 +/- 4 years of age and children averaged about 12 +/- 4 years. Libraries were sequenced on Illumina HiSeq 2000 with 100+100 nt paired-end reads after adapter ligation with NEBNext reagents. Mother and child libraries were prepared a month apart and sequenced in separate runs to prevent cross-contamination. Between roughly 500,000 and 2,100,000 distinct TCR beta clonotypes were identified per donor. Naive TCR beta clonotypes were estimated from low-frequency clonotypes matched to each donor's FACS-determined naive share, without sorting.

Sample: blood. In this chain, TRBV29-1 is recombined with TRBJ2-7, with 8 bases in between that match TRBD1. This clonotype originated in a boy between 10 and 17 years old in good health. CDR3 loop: CSVVRGLYEQYF. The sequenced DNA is TGCAGCGTTGTCAGGGGGCTCTACGAGCAGTACTTC.